These 25 T cell receptor beta chains were sequenced from one sample in a study of T cell clonotyping in hematopoietic cell transplantation. TCRdb keeps only in-frame clones here, not all; method: immunoSEQ multiplex PCR. The sample has around 6,000 clones, 95% to 98% seen once. Time point indicated: recipient sample about 28 days before transplant, after cytoreduction. The sequencing used peripheral blood mononuclear cells, collected before stem cell transplant. These receptors originate from a man between 65 and 85 years old with acute myeloid leukemia. Some clones in this sample may be carry-over from other donors' samples.

This chain uses TRBV9 with TRBJ2-4; 9 bases agree with TRBD1. The CDR3 consists of 13 residues. The germline V gene has CDR1 SGDLS and CDR2 YYNGEE. The J segment lost 6 bases and the V segment lost 3 bases, leaving 1 base of the junction unmatched. The CDR3 spells CASSGDRVNIQYF. CDR3 DNA sequence: TGTGCCAGCAGCGGGGACAGGGTAAACATTCAGTACTTC.

V gene TRBV29-1 combines with J gene TRBJ1-5; possibly TRBD1 for D (6 bases). This CDR3 is 16 amino acids long. Trimming took 5 bases from V and 2 from J, leaving 19 bases between them. The germline gives CDR1 SQVTM, CDR2 ANQGSEA. The CDR3 region has the DNA TGCAGCGTTTCAGGGGCAGGAGACCCCCGCAATCAGCCCCAGCATTTT. This encodes CSVSGAGDPRNQPQHF.

The chain uses TRBV6-5 and TRBJ1-2; D unresolved. V shed 10 bases and J shed 3 bases, with 9 bases lying between them. There are 11 residues in the CDR3. Germline-derived CDR1 and CDR2 are MNHEY and SVGAGI. CDR3 in amino acids: CATRIDYGYTF. The CDR3 bases are TGTGCCACCCGGATCGACTATGGCTACACCTTC.

The rearrangement joins TRBV7-8 to TRBJ1-1, with a weak D call TRBD1 (5 bases). The CDR3 is 13 residues long. Per germline, CDR1 SGHVS and CDR2 FQNEAQ. V was shortened by 5 bases and J by 7 bases, with 14 bases between the two germline ends. DNA for the CDR3: TGTGCCAGCAGCACAGGAAGGGTCAGTGAAGCTTTCTTT. It is translated as CASSTGRVSEAFF.

This clone appeared once. The J gene is TRBJ1-5, the V gene TRBV5-8, with D perhaps TRBD1 (6 bases). This CDR3 region has 17 residues. CDR1 is SGHTS, CDR2 YDEGEE, per germline. Trimming removed 0 bases at V and 2 bases at J, with 15 bases between. Here the CDR3 reads CASSLAFGRGGNQPQHF. In DNA, the CDR3 is TGTGCCAGCAGCTTGGCGTTCGGCAGGGGTGGCAATCAGCCCCAGCATTTT.

V and J are TRBV30 and TRBJ1-2; D call uncertain. From germline, CDR1 is GTSNPN and CDR2 SVGIG (reference sequence). The CDR3 spans 12 residues. V lost 6 bases to trimming and J lost 0 bases, with 8 bases between them. The DNA for the CDR3 is TGTGCCTGCCAGATAACTAACTATGGCTACACCTTC. Its protein product is CACQITNYGYTF.

J is TRBJ1-1 and V is TRBV7-8; a possible D gene is TRBD1 (5 bases). The V gene's germline CDR1 is SGHVS and CDR2 FQNEAQ. The CDR3 is 15 residues long. Trimming took off 4 bases at V and 0 bases at J, with 12 bases between the two ends. The CDR3 DNA reads as TGTGCCAGCAGCTCCCGGGACGGAGTGAACACTGAAGCTTTCTTT. The encoded protein is CASSSRDGVNTEAFF.

The chain is built from TRBV11-3 and TRBJ1-6, with 8 positions matching TRBD1. The CDR3 sequence is 15 residues long. Germline values: CDR1 SGHNT, CDR2 YENEEA. The V gene end was trimmed by 5 bases and the J gene end by 10 bases; junction bases not matched to a gene: 10. For the CDR3, the DNA is TGTGCCAGCAGCGCAGGACAGGGTACGGCGTCACCCCTCCACTTT. Encoded protein: CASSAGQGTASPLHF.

This clone was counted a single time. The J gene is TRBJ1-5, the V gene TRBV23-1, with D unresolved. TRBV23-1 is marked as an open reading frame, function uncertain. Deletions cut 0 bases from V and 0 bases from J, with 12 bases between. The CDR3 runs 17 residues. The CDR3 coding sequence is TGCGCCAGCAGTCAATCGCTGGACTCCTTTAGCAATCAGCCCCAGCATTTT. Translation: CASSQSLDSFSNQPQHF.

The gene calls are TRBV6-1 and TRBJ1-2; TRBD1 is a possible D gene (6 bases). V gave up 6 bases and J gave up 6 bases, with 14 bases separating them. This CDR3 spans 13 amino acids. Germline CDR1 MNHNS, CDR2 SASEGT. The CDR3 reads CASRLDRHNGYTF. CDR3 in DNA: TGTGCCAGCAGGCTAGACAGGCATAATGGCTACACCTTC.

The chain recombines TRBV5-1 with TRBJ2-3; 8 positions agree with TRBD1. V shed 5 bases, J shed 1 base, and the junction held 3 bases outside the gene matches. The CDR3 extends over 14 amino acids. CDR1 and CDR2 (germline): SGHRS, YFSETQ. The CDR3 DNA reads TGCGCCAGCAGTGTGGGACAGGGCACAGATACGCAGTATTTT. Translation gives CASSVGQGTDTQYF.

The chain uses TRBV30 and TRBJ2-7, with 8 bases matching TRBD1. V gave up 8 bases and J gave up 2 bases; unmatched junction bases: 8. The germline gives CDR1 GTSNPN, CDR2 SVGIG (reference sequence). This CDR3 has 13 amino acids. The CDR3, as DNA: TGTGCCAGCCGGGACAGGAGAGCCTACGAGCAGTACTTC. Its protein is CASRDRRAYEQYF.

DNA of the CDR3: TGTGCCATCAGTTCTGGGACAGGGAGGGATGAAGCTTTCTTT. This gives the protein CAISSGTGRDEAFF. The chain carries TRBV10-3 and TRBJ1-1; TRBD1 aligns across 9 bases. CDR1 is ENHRY, CDR2 SYGVKD, per germline. The CDR3 totals 14 residues. The trim removed 5 bases at V and 7 bases at J, leaving 8 bases unmatched.

Here the CDR3 DNA reads TGCGCCAGCAGCTTGGGGTACCAGGGAGTGTCCTACGAGCAGTACTTC. Translating gives CASSLGYQGVSYEQYF. The rearrangement uses TRBV5-1 and TRBJ2-7; perhaps D is TRBD1 or TRBD2 (5 bases each). Germline CDR1 is SGHRS and CDR2 is YFSETQ. The CDR3 runs 16 residues. V gave up 0 bases and J gave up 1 base, with 14 bases separating them.

The chain has TRBV6-5 and TRBJ2-7, with 7 bases fitting TRBD2. V trimming: 6 bases; J trimming: 2 bases; junction bases outside the gene matches: 4. Germline values: CDR1 MNHEY, CDR2 SVGAGI. This CDR3 region has 13 residues. The CDR3 loop is CASRRREAYEQYF. CDR3 DNA: TGTGCCAGCAGACGCCGGGAGGCCTACGAGCAGTACTTC.

The rearrangement joins TRBV28 to TRBJ2-7; 9 nucleotides align to TRBD1. Germline loops: CDR1 MDHEN, CDR2 SYDVKM. There are 14 residues in the CDR3. After removal of 8 bases from V and 2 bases from J, the junction contained 7 bases not matched to a gene. The DNA of the CDR3 is TGTGCCAGCGAAGGAGGGACAGGGACCTACGAGCAGTACTTC. The encoded protein is CASEGGTGTYEQYF.

The chain uses TRBV6-5 and TRBJ2-7; 8 positions match TRBD1. Losses at the gene ends were 4 bases for V and 3 bases for J; bases not matched to a gene: 8. Germline V lookup: CDR1 MNHEY, CDR2 SVGAGI. The CDR3 totals 15 residues. The DNA for the CDR3 is TGTGCCAGCAGTTCTCCTCGACAGGGGCTCTACGAGCAGTACTTC. Amino acids: CASSSPRQGLYEQYF.

The genes are TRBV4-3 and TRBJ2-2; TRBD2 matches at 10 bases. Germline CDR1 and CDR2: LGHNA and YSLEER. Unmatched junction bases numbered 15, after V lost 6 bases and J lost 5 bases. This CDR3 region has 18 residues. The CDR3 region has the DNA TGCGCCAGCAGAGTGGGGCTAGCGGGAGTGGGAGAGACCGGGGAGCTGTTTTTT. Its protein is CASRVGLAGVGETGELFF.

The gene calls are TRBV7-2 and TRBJ2-2, with D possibly being TRBD1 or TRBD2 (5 bases each). CDR1 is SGHTA, CDR2 FQGNSA, per germline. The CDR3 extends over 16 amino acids. Trimming left V 2 bases short and J 1 base short, with 11 bases between. CDR3 nucleotide sequence: TGTGCCAGCAGCTTATTTGCAGGGAGGAACACCGGGGAGCTGTTTTTT. Protein sequence: CASSLFAGRNTGELFF.

This CDR3 reads CASSFSGAGGTEAFF. The CDR3 coding sequence is TGTGCCAGCAGCTTTTCGGGGGCCGGTGGCACTGAAGCTTTCTTT. The chain recombines TRBV7-8 with TRBJ1-1; D is perhaps TRBD1 (6 bases). This CDR3 has 15 amino acids. The ends were cut back, 3 bases at V and 4 bases at J, with 15 bases in the middle. Germline V gene sequence: CDR1 SGHVS, CDR2 FQNEAQ. Drawing the rest from reference TRBV7-8 and TRBJ1-1, the complete variable domain is GAGVSQSPRYKVAKRGQDVALRCDPISGHVSLFWYQQALGQGPEFLTYFQNEAQLDKSGLPSDRFFAERPEGSVSTLKIQRTQQEDSAVYLCASSFSGAGGTEAFFGQGTRLTVV.

The V and J genes are TRBV9 and TRBJ2-7; 7 bases map to TRBD2. The V gene's germline CDR1 is SGDLS and CDR2 YYNGEE. Losses at the gene ends were 4 bases for V and 4 bases for J; bases not matched to a gene: 8. This CDR3 has 14 amino acids. The CDR3 spells CASSPAAGAYEQYF. In DNA form, the CDR3 reads TGTGCCAGCAGCCCGGCCGCGGGAGCTTACGAGCAGTACTTC.

The chain combines TRBV10-1 with TRBJ2-6; D call uncertain. The CDR3 is 13 amino acids. V was trimmed by 10 bases and J by 5 bases, leaving 12 bases between them. Germline CDR1 is WNHNN and CDR2 is SYGVQD (reference sequence). The CDR3 region is CAIAQSRANVLTF. The CDR3 region has the DNA TGCGCCATCGCACAAAGTCGGGCCAACGTCCTGACTTTC.

V is TRBV28 and J is TRBJ1-5, with unresolved D. Trimming shortened V by 6 bases and J by 5 bases, and 14 bases separated the two germline ends. Germline values: CDR1 MDHEN, CDR2 SYDVKM. The CDR3 is 14 residues long. The CDR3 nucleotides read TGTGCCAGCAGCCGAGGACCGAATTATCAGCCCCAGCATTTT. Residues: CASSRGPNYQPQHF.

The J gene is TRBJ1-5, the V gene TRBV18, with D perhaps TRBD1 (5 bases). With 3 bases removed from V and 7 bases from J, the gap between germline ends came to 13 bases. Per the germline V gene, CDR1 is KGHSH and CDR2 is LQKENI. This CDR3 is built from 14 residues. CDR3 DNA: TGTGCCAGCTCACCGCGGGACGAGGGGCAGCCCCAGCATTTT. It is translated as CASSPRDEGQPQHF.

V usage is TRBV7-2 and J usage is TRBJ2-3; tentatively, D is TRBD1 (6 bases). V was cut by 3 bases and J by 3 bases, with 10 bases left in between. CDR1 and CDR2 from the germline V gene are SGHTA and FQGNSA. This CDR3 is built from 14 residues. The CDR3 is CASSLSRGTDTQYF. For the CDR3, the DNA is TGTGCCAGCAGCTTGAGCAGGGGAACAGATACGCAGTATTTT.